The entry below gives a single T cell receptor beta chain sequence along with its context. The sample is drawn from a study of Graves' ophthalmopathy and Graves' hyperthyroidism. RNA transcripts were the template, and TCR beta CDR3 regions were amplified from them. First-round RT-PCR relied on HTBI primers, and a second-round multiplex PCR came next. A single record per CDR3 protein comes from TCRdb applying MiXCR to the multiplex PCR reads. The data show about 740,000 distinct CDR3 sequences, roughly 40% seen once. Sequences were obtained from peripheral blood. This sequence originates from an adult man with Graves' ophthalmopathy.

The CDR3 nucleotides are TGTGCCACCAGCAGAGCATCGCATAGCGGGAGGGCCTATGAGCAGTTCTTC. Its protein is CATSRASHSGRAYEQFF. The chain has TRBV15 and TRBJ2-1; TRBD2 aligns across 11 bases. Germline lookup yields CDR1 LNHNV and CDR2 YYDKDF (reference sequence). V was pared by 1 base and J by 8 bases, with 10 bases of the junction left unmatched. This CDR3 is built from 17 residues.